This passage covers 11 T cell receptor beta chains from one sample sequenced in a study of regulatory T cells in long-lasting Graves disease. Investigators prepared the TCR beta libraries by applying iRepertoire HTBI primers and Arm-PCR of CDR3 regions. Each CDR3 protein gets one entry after TCRdb re-called the multiplex PCR reads with MiXCR. Of 420,000 or so distinct CDR3 sequences in the sample, roughly 15% were seen once. The sample's time point: newly diagnosed GD, antithyroid drugs for less than 3 months. RNA from PBMCs was the source of the TCR library. The same sample was also studied in work on T cells in Graves' hyperthyroidism and ophthalmopathy.

The sequencing used peripheral blood mononuclear cells (PBMCs), collected at new diagnosis, from a patient treated with antithyroid drugs. These receptors originate from a woman aged 18-30 years with Graves disease.

Details on this clonotype: It may be a read error: a sequence one base away is much more abundant. The V and J genes are TRBV12-3 or TRBV12-4 and TRBJ1-5; D might be TRBD1 (6 bases). The CDR3 consists of 13 residues. V lost 8 bases, J lost 4 bases, and 12 bases lay in between. The CDR3 spells CASVVTGNQPQHF. The DNA of the CDR3 is TGTGCCAGCGTGGTAACAGGGAATCAGCCCCAGCATTTT.

The chain employs TRBV7-9 and TRBJ1-5; the match to TRBD1 covers 9 bases. This CDR3 contains 15 residues. J was trimmed by 4 bases and V by 5 bases; bases with no gene match: 6. Germline V gives CDR1 SEHNR, CDR2 FQNEAQ (reference sequence). The CDR3 DNA reads TGTGCCAGCAGCACAGGGACAGGGTTAAATCAGCCCCAGCATTTT. Its protein is CASSTGTGLNQPQHF.

This clonotype has more than one count but fewer than ten. An end of the junction does not agree with germline; a read error may underlie this. This rearrangement joins TRBV7-9 to TRBJ1-2; D possibly corresponds to TRBD1 (6 bases). In germline, CDR1 is SEHNR, CDR2 FQNEAQ (reference sequence). The CDR3 is 15 residues long. DNA for the CDR3: TGTGCCGGCAGCCGCGCCGGAGGGGGGGATAATGGCTACACCTTC. Protein sequence: CAGSRAGGGDNGYTF.

The J gene is TRBJ2-7, the V gene TRBV6-2 or TRBV6-3; TRBD2 matches 14 bases. The V segment lost 6 bases and the J segment 7 bases; nucleotides outside the gene matches: 8. This CDR3 comprises 15 residues. Germline CDR1 is MNHEY and CDR2 is SVGEGT. The CDR3 spells CASSPPGLAGDEQYF. In DNA form, the CDR3 reads TGTGCCAGCAGCCCTCCGGGACTAGCGGGAGATGAGCAGTACTTC.

CDR3 protein: CAWLPGERSYNEQFF. DNA of the CDR3: TGTGCCTGGCTTCCTGGCGAGCGGTCCTACAATGAGCAGTTCTTC. J is TRBJ2-1 and V is TRBV30, with a tentative D call TRBD2 (5 bases). From germline, CDR1 is GTSNPN and CDR2 SVGIG (reference sequence). Trimming left V 5 bases short and J 1 base short, with 15 bases between. The CDR3 covers 15 residues.

This clonotype occurred a few times. For the CDR3, the DNA is TGTGCCAGCAGCCTCGACAGGGTCAGAACCGGGGAGCTGTTTTTT. Amino acid sequence: CASSLDRVRTGELFF. The chain combines TRBV28 with TRBJ2-2; 7 bases are shared with TRBD1. In germline, CDR1 is MDHEN, CDR2 SYDVKM. J was trimmed by 5 bases and V by 6 bases; bases with no gene match: 9. This CDR3 contains 15 residues.

This clonotype was picked up many times. This sequence joins TRBV7-6 and TRBJ2-5, with D tentatively TRBD1 (5 bases). The V gene's germline CDR1 is SGHVS and CDR2 FNYEAQ. With 1 base removed from V and 5 bases from J, the gap between germline ends came to 14 bases. The CDR3 is made up of 15 amino acids. This CDR3 is CASSLGAGMRETQYF. In DNA, the CDR3 is TGTGCCAGCAGCTTAGGAGCAGGGATGAGGGAGACCCAGTACTTC.

This clonotype was seen ten or more times. The genes are TRBV7-2 and TRBJ2-1; no firm D call. The CDR3 is 14 residues long. Trimming took off 5 bases at V and 9 bases at J, with 17 bases between the two ends. Germline V gene sequence: CDR1 SGHTA, CDR2 FQGNSA. This CDR3 is CASSPPLSTSEQFF. CDR3 coding DNA: TGTGCCAGCAGCCCCCCCCTCAGTACGAGTGAGCAGTTCTTC.

This clonotype appeared a few times. The germline gene is not matched at one end of the junction; a read error may be the cause. The V gene is TRBV6-2 or TRBV6-3, the J gene TRBJ2-1, with D tentatively TRBD2 (6 bases). Per germline, CDR1 MNHEY and CDR2 SVGEGT. The CDR3 covers 17 residues. For the CDR3, the DNA is TGTGCCGGCAGTTACTCTCCTAGCGCCAGCTCCTACAATGAGCAGTTCTTC. Translating gives CAGSYSPSASSYNEQFF.

This clonotype was counted at least ten times. The rearrangement uses TRBV18 and TRBJ2-2; D remains ambiguous. Trimming removed 1 base from V and 2 bases from J, with 5 bases in between. CDR3 length: 14 amino acids. The germline V gene has CDR1 KGHSH and CDR2 LQKENI. CDR3 protein: CASSPLSNTGELFF. In DNA, the CDR3 is TGTGCCAGCTCACCACTGAGTAACACCGGGGAGCTGTTTTTT.

With regard to this clonotype: A far larger clone is only one base removed, so a read error is likely. The CDR3 sequence: CASSLAEAIRTDTQYF. The CDR3 DNA sequence: TGTGCCAGCAGCTTAGCGGAAGCAATTAGGACAGATACGCAGTATTTT. The chain is built from TRBV7-7 and TRBJ2-3; no clear D gene. This CDR3 contains 16 residues. Germline V gene sequence: CDR1 SSHAT, CDR2 FNYEAQ (reference sequence). Trimming pared 0 bases from V and 3 bases from J, leaving 13 bases between.